A single sample gave rise to the 32 T cell receptor beta chains below, sequenced in a study of blood T cell repertoires in COVID-19. Measured with immunoSEQ multiplex PCR; TCRdb has only the in-frame clones, and not every one. This table holds about 400,000 clones, 70% to 90% found once. The sample comprised PBMCs or T cells enriched from blood (not recorded which). These TCRs come from a woman between 40 and 55 years old with acute COVID-19.

The chain carries TRBV11-2 and TRBJ1-3; perhaps TRBD1 as D (6 bases). Germline V CDR1 and CDR2: SGHAT, FQNNGV. The CDR3 totals 15 residues. Trimming removed 6 bases from V and 4 bases from J, with 16 bases in between. In DNA form, the CDR3 reads TGTGCCAGCAGGGGGGGGCTGGGCCCGGGAAACACCATATATTTT. Its translation is CASRGGLGPGNTIYF.

The chain is built from TRBV30 and TRBJ1-5; D might be TRBD1 (6 bases). Germline V gene sequence: CDR1 GTSNPN, CDR2 SVGIG (reference sequence). The CDR3 runs 17 residues. Deletions cut 6 bases from V and 0 bases from J, with 21 bases between. CDR3 region: CACSTSRTAYSNQPQHF. The CDR3 region has the DNA TGTGCCTGTAGCACGAGCAGGACAGCCTATAGCAATCAGCCCCAGCATTTT.

The chain employs TRBV3-1 (or the pseudogene TRBV3-2) and TRBJ2-7, with TRBD1 matching over 9 bases. Germline trimming cut 2 bases from V and 6 bases from J; bases unmatched to any gene: 5. The CDR3 runs to 14 residues. CDR1 and CDR2 from the germline V gene are LGHDT and YNNKEL (reference sequence). The CDR3 loop reads CASSQTGTGSEQYF. For the CDR3, the DNA is TGTGCCAGCAGCCAAACCGGGACAGGGAGCGAGCAGTACTTC.

V usage is TRBV11-2 and J usage is TRBJ1-2; 7 nucleotides match TRBD1. Germline-derived CDR1 and CDR2 are SGHAT and FQNNGV. This CDR3 contains 14 residues. The junction had 6 bases not matched to a gene; V was cut back by 4 bases and J by 4 bases. This chain's CDR3 is CASSSRQGTYGYTF. CDR3 coding DNA: TGTGCCAGCAGCTCCCGACAGGGTACCTATGGCTACACCTTC.

The chain recombines TRBV7-8 with TRBJ1-1; no definite D call. Germline CDR1 reads SGHVS; CDR2 reads FQNEAQ. The CDR3 totals 13 residues. V was trimmed by 4 bases and J by 4 bases, leaving 10 bases between them. The CDR3 reads CASSWEAGTEAFF. The CDR3 DNA is TGTGCCAGCAGCTGGGAGGCTGGCACTGAAGCTTTCTTT. Supplemented by reference TRBV7-8 and TRBJ1-1, the full variable domain reads GAGVSQSPRYKVAKRGQDVALRCDPISGHVSLFWYQQALGQGPEFLTYFQNEAQLDKSGLPSDRFFAERPEGSVSTLKIQRTQQEDSAVYLCASSWEAGTEAFFGQGTRLTVV.

The chain carries TRBV6-5 and TRBJ2-7; 9 bases line up with TRBD1. From germline, CDR1 is MNHEY and CDR2 SVGAGI. CDR3 length: 14 residues. With 6 bases clipped from V and 6 bases from J, the junction kept 9 bases outside the gene matches. The CDR3 is CASRQWTGESEQYF. The CDR3 region has the DNA TGTGCCAGCAGGCAGTGGACAGGGGAGAGCGAGCAGTACTTC.

The chain couples TRBV12-3 or TRBV12-4 to TRBJ1-2, with D unclear. CDR3 length equals 12 residues. The V gene lost 5 bases and the J gene lost 8 bases, with 12 bases spanning the gap. The CDR3 loop is CASSPISGGYTF. CDR3 nucleotides: TGTGCCAGCAGTCCAATATCGGGGGGCTACACCTTC.

V is TRBV2 and J is TRBJ1-4; the match to TRBD1 covers 12 bases. The CDR3 spans 15 residues. Germline values: CDR1 SNHLY, CDR2 FYNNEI. J gave up 6 bases and V 8 bases, and 7 bases lay outside the gene matches. The CDR3 reads CASSGTGGAYEKLFF. The CDR3 DNA reads TGTGCCAGCTCCGGGACAGGGGGCGCTTATGAAAAACTGTTTTTT.

The rearrangement joins TRBV20-1 to TRBJ1-5; 7 bases agree with TRBD1. Per germline, CDR1 DFQATT and CDR2 SNEGSKA (reference sequence). This CDR3 spans 16 amino acids. Losses at the gene ends were 3 bases for V and 1 base for J; bases not matched to a gene: 9. The CDR3 bases are TGCAGTGCTAGTGCCGGAGGGGGCAAAAGCAATCAGCCCCAGCATTTT. Protein: CSASAGGGKSNQPQHF.

The chain uses TRBV24-1 and TRBJ2-2, with 7 bases aligning to TRBD1. The CDR3 is 13 residues long. The V gene's germline CDR1 is KGHDR and CDR2 SFDVKD. Trimming at V came to 12 bases and at J to 5 bases, leaving 8 bases not matched to a gene. The chain's CDR3 is CAWTGPRTGELFF. In DNA form, the CDR3 reads TGTGCCTGGACAGGCCCGAGGACCGGGGAGCTGTTTTTT.

The CDR3 DNA sequence: TGTGCCAGCAGTTACAGGGGAAATGGCTACACCTTC. It specifies CASSYRGNGYTF. The chain couples TRBV6-5 to TRBJ1-2, with D possibly TRBD1 on 5 matching bases. The CDR3 spans 12 residues. Germline V gene sequence: CDR1 MNHEY, CDR2 SVGAGI. Trimming left V 2 bases short and J 6 bases short, with 7 bases between.

The chain combines TRBV30 with TRBJ1-5; D gene ambiguous. The germline CDR1 and CDR2 sequences are GTSNPN and SVGIG (reference sequence). CDR3 length: 14 amino acids. The ends were cut back, 3 bases at V and 1 base at J, with 10 bases in the middle. The CDR3 loop is CAWSRFSSNQPQHF. The CDR3 DNA sequence: TGTGCCTGGAGCCGGTTTTCGAGCAATCAGCCCCAGCATTTT.

J is TRBJ2-2 and V is TRBV7-2, with D possibly being TRBD2 (7 bases). Between the trimmed V and J ends, which lost 4 bases and 0 bases, there was a span of 12 bases. The CDR3 totals 16 residues. Germline values: CDR1 SGHTA, CDR2 FQGNSA. The CDR3 DNA sequence: TGTGCCAGCAGCTCCCGCGGGGGCGCGAACACCGGGGAGCTGTTTTTT. Translated, it gives CASSSRGGANTGELFF.

The chain couples TRBV10-3 to TRBJ1-5, with D unclear. V lost 3 bases and J lost 1, with 10 bases in between. Germline CDR1 reads ENHRY; CDR2 reads SYGVKD. The CDR3 runs to 15 residues. In DNA, the CDR3 is TGTGCCATCAGTGAATTTCAGGCCAGCAATCAGCCCCAGCATTTT. This codes for CAISEFQASNQPQHF.

This chain uses TRBV6-1 with TRBJ2-3, with 8 bases that match TRBD2. The CDR3 loop spans 15 amino acids. From germline, CDR1 is MNHNS and CDR2 SASEGT. The ends lost 1 base at V and 7 bases at J; junction bases unmatched: 7. The CDR3 loop is CASSEGDSGAYTQYF. Written as DNA, the CDR3 is TGTGCCAGCAGTGAAGGTGATAGCGGGGCATATACGCAGTATTTT.

This clone was observed once. The V and J genes are TRBV5-1 and TRBJ2-7, with 8 bases identical to TRBD1. The CDR3 sequence is 15 residues long. Germline V gives CDR1 SGHRS, CDR2 YFSETQ. The junction had 9 bases not matched to a gene; V was cut back by 5 bases and J by 2 bases. In nucleotides, the CDR3 is TGCGCCAGCAGTACCAGGGGGCGCGGGACCTACGAGCAGTACTTC. The encoded protein is CASSTRGRGTYEQYF. Full variable domain (remainder filled in from reference TRBV5-1 and TRBJ2-7): KAGVTQTPRYLIKTRGQQVTLSCSPISGHRSVSWYQQTPGQGLQFLFEYFSETQRNKGNFPGRFSGRQFSNSRSEMNVSTLELGDSALYLCASSTRGRGTYEQYFGPGTRLTVT.

CDR3 in amino acids: CSVDRGRGDEKLFF. The DNA of the CDR3 is TGCAGCGTCGACAGGGGGCGAGGTGATGAAAAACTGTTTTTT. The V gene is TRBV29-1, the J gene TRBJ1-4; the match to TRBD1 covers 10 bases. Germline V CDR1 and CDR2: SQVTM, ANQGSEA. The CDR3 spans 14 residues. Trimming at V came to 6 bases and at J to 6 bases, leaving 7 bases not matched to a gene.

The genes are TRBV19 and TRBJ1-4; perhaps TRBD1 as D (5 bases). Germline CDR1 and CDR2: LNHDA and SQIVND (reference sequence). The length of the CDR3 is 13 residues. V was shortened by 6 bases and J by 5 bases, with 10 bases between the two germline ends. The CDR3: CASRDRENEKLFF. CDR3 sequence (DNA): TGTGCCAGTAGAGACAGAGAGAATGAAAAACTGTTTTTT.

J is TRBJ1-4 and V is TRBV19; D not certain. V was cut by 1 base and J by 3 bases, with 6 bases left in between. Germline V gene data show CDR1 as LNHDA and CDR2 as SQIVND (reference sequence). This CDR3 is built from 14 residues. The CDR3 here is CASSIVHANEKLFF. CDR3 DNA sequence: TGTGCCAGTAGTATAGTTCATGCTAATGAAAAACTGTTTTTT.

This clone was counted once. The genes are TRBV6-5 and TRBJ2-7; perhaps TRBD2 as D (6 bases). The V end lost 6 bases, the J end lost 4 bases, and 7 bases lay between the germline ends. The germline V gene encodes CDR1 MNHEY and CDR2 SVGAGI. The CDR3 runs to 11 residues. The CDR3 spells CASREGYEQYF. In DNA, the CDR3 is TGTGCCAGCAGGGAGGGGTACGAGCAGTACTTC.

The V and J genes are TRBV5-6 and TRBJ2-3; 7 bases agree with TRBD1. The junction had 5 bases not matched to a gene; V was cut back by 5 bases and J by 2 bases. Germline values: CDR1 SGHDT, CDR2 YYEEEE. CDR3 size: 14 residues. The CDR3 protein is CASRYDRVTDTQYF. CDR3 sequence (DNA): TGTGCCAGCAGATACGACAGGGTCACAGATACGCAGTATTTT.

The chain couples TRBV11-2 to TRBJ2-6; the D is unclear. Looked up from germline, CDR1 is SGHAT and CDR2 is FQNNGV. The CDR3 loop spans 17 amino acids. V was cut by 5 bases and J by 2 bases, with 16 bases left in between. The CDR3 sequence is CASSMTLTLAGANVLTF. The CDR3 DNA follows: TGTGCCAGCAGCATGACACTGACCTTGGCTGGGGCCAACGTCCTGACTTTC.

The CDR3 nucleotides are TGCAGCGCCCTCAGGGGGGCTGAAGCTTTCTTT. Encoded protein: CSALRGAEAFF. The chain couples TRBV29-1 to TRBJ1-1; the match to TRBD1 covers 7 bases. V lost 7 bases and J lost 6; bases outside the gene matches: 5. The V gene's germline CDR1 is SQVTM and CDR2 ANQGSEA. The CDR3 consists of 11 residues.

The rearrangement links TRBV2 to TRBJ2-3; TRBD2 agrees at 12 bases. This CDR3 has 14 amino acids. Looked up from germline, CDR1 is SNHLY and CDR2 is FYNNEI. V shed 6 bases and J 5 bases; nucleotides not matched to a gene: 3. Here the CDR3 reads CASRVTSGGDTQYF. The CDR3 nucleotides are TGTGCCAGCAGGGTGACTAGCGGGGGAGATACGCAGTATTTT.

Worth noting for this clone: This sample also contains other DNA sequences that code for the same CDR3. V gene TRBV27 combines with J gene TRBJ2-7; no firm D call. Germline V gene data show CDR1 as MNHEY and CDR2 as SMNVEV (reference sequence). Trimming pared 2 bases from V and 5 bases from J, leaving 10 bases between. This CDR3 spans 13 amino acids. CDR3 DNA: TGTGCCAGCAGTTTAGTCGCAGGCCACGAGCAGTACTTC. Translating it yields CASSLVAGHEQYF.

This sequence joins TRBV9 and TRBJ2-3, with D maybe TRBD1 (5 bases). Per the germline V gene, CDR1 is SGDLS and CDR2 is YYNGEE. Trimming stripped 3 bases from V and 0 bases from J, with 14 bases between. The CDR3 extends over 16 amino acids. CDR3 DNA sequence: TGTGCCAGCAGCGCCCCTAGGGGTCCTAGCACAGATACGCAGTATTTT. Translating it yields CASSAPRGPSTDTQYF.

The chain links TRBV27 to TRBJ2-3, with TRBD2 as a possible D gene (5 bases). This CDR3 comprises 18 residues. Per germline, CDR1 MNHEY and CDR2 SMNVEV (reference sequence). V was clipped by 0 bases and J by 0 bases, with 16 bases between them. CDR3 sequence: CASSLSPPGAGSTDTQYF. CDR3 coding DNA: TGTGCCAGCAGTTTATCCCCCCCAGGCGCGGGTAGCACAGATACGCAGTATTTT.

This chain connects TRBV2 to TRBJ1-4, with a possible D match to TRBD1 (6 bases). Germline lookup yields CDR1 SNHLY and CDR2 FYNNEI. V lost 8 bases and J 4 bases, leaving 17 bases between the germline ends. This CDR3 region has 15 residues. The DNA of the CDR3 is TGTGCCAGCGTAGCCCAGGGGCGAGATAATGAAAAACTGTTTTTT. Residues: CASVAQGRDNEKLFF.

The rearrangement uses TRBV30 and TRBJ1-1; tentative D call: TRBD1 (5 bases). Germline loops: CDR1 GTSNPN, CDR2 SVGIG (reference sequence). V was clipped by 1 base and J by 7 bases, with 13 bases between them. The length of the CDR3 is 13 residues. The CDR3 bases are TGTGCCTGGAGTGGCCCGTGGGGGGGTGAAGCTTTCTTT. This codes for CAWSGPWGGEAFF.

The CDR3 here is CASSLRTGQGYEQYF. In nucleotides, the CDR3 is TGTGCCAGCAGCTTACGGACGGGACAGGGGTACGAGCAGTACTTC. The rearrangement joins TRBV11-2 to TRBJ2-7, with TRBD1 matching 10 bases. With V trimmed by 2 bases and J by 4 bases, 5 bases remained unmatched. Looked up from germline, CDR1 is SGHAT and CDR2 is FQNNGV. The CDR3 sequence is 15 residues long.

The chain links TRBV6-2 or TRBV6-3 to TRBJ1-6; TRBD1 matches at 8 bases. The germline V gene encodes CDR1 MNHEY and CDR2 SVGEGT. Unmatched junction bases numbered 4, after V lost 4 bases and J lost 2 bases. There are 16 residues in the CDR3. The CDR3 reads CASSFYRGTYNSPLHF. In DNA, the CDR3 is TGTGCCAGCAGTTTTTACAGGGGGACCTATAATTCACCCCTCCACTTT.

The rearrangement joins TRBV7-8 to TRBJ1-1; D might be TRBD1 (5 bases). The CDR3 runs 15 residues. Deletions cut 5 bases from V and 0 bases from J, with 13 bases between. Per germline, CDR1 SGHVS and CDR2 FQNEAQ. CDR3 region: CASSRPQGMNTEAFF. In DNA form, the CDR3 reads TGTGCCAGCAGCCGTCCCCAGGGCATGAACACTGAAGCTTTCTTT.